This entry lists 27 T cell receptor beta chains sequenced from one sample in a study of early T cells in non-severe SARS-CoV-2 infection. TCRdb passed the 5' RACE reads through MiXCR, listing each CDR3 protein once. The table includes around 50,000 distinct CDR3 sequences, 6.5% to 9.5% detected once. Input material: whole blood. All receptors derive from an adult who was a healthcare worker with PCR-confirmed SARS-CoV-2 infection or an uninfected control (not recorded which).

The table lists this clonotype with a few counts. The chain recombines TRBV11-2 with TRBJ2-5; D is ambiguous. Looked up from germline, CDR1 is SGHAT and CDR2 is FQNNGV. Trimming stripped 1 base from V and 0 bases from J, with 6 bases between. CDR3 size: 14 residues. The CDR3 loop reads CASSLGNYQETQYF. In nucleotides, the CDR3 is TGTGCCAGCAGCTTAGGGAATTACCAAGAGACCCAGTACTTC.

This clonotype has a handful of counts. The chain uses TRBV13 and TRBJ2-7; the D gene is possibly TRBD2 (6 bases). V dropped 2 bases and J dropped 7 bases, with 6 bases sitting between them. Germline V gene sequence: CDR1 PRHDT, CDR2 FYEKMQ (reference sequence). The length of the CDR3 is 11 residues. CDR3 sequence: CASSLREEQYF. The DNA for the CDR3 is TGTGCCAGCAGCTTACGGGAGGAGCAGTACTTC. The variable domain in full, completed from reference TRBV13 and TRBJ2-7, reads AAGVIQSPRHLIKEKRETATLKCYPIPRHDTVYWYQQGPGQDPQFLISFYEKMQSDKGSIPDRFSAQQFSDYHSELNMSSLELGDSALYFCASSLREEQYFGPGTRLTVT.

This clonotype was detected only a few times. V gene TRBV7-8 combines with J gene TRBJ2-1; the D is unclear. V was trimmed by 4 bases and J by 2 bases, leaving 12 bases between them. Germline lookup yields CDR1 SGHVS and CDR2 FQNEAQ. The CDR3 spans 15 residues. CDR3 amino acids: CASSYGLTTYNEQFF. The CDR3 DNA sequence: TGTGCCAGCAGCTACGGCCTGACGACCTACAATGAGCAGTTCTTC.

This chain uses TRBV7-6 with TRBJ1-1, with D possibly TRBD1 on 5 matching bases. CDR3 size: 16 residues. Trimming took off 5 bases at V and 5 bases at J, with 21 bases between the two ends. Germline V gives CDR1 SGHVS, CDR2 FNYEAQ. This chain's CDR3 is CASSNQYRGEKTEAFF. DNA for the CDR3: TGTGCCAGCAGCAACCAATATAGGGGAGAAAAGACTGAAGCTTTCTTT.

The table lists this clonotype with a few counts. The chain couples TRBV30 to TRBJ1-2; D not certain. This CDR3 comprises 13 residues. Trimming stripped 0 bases from V and 1 base from J, with 6 bases between. CDR1 GTSNPN and CDR2 SVGIG come from the germline V gene (reference sequence). The chain's CDR3 is CAWSVSLNYGYTF. DNA of the CDR3: TGTGCCTGGAGTGTAAGTCTTAACTATGGCTACACCTTC.

J is TRBJ1-2 and V is TRBV10-1; D is perhaps TRBD1 (6 bases). Trimming took off 2 bases at V and 4 bases at J, with 14 bases between the two ends. Germline CDR1 is WNHNN and CDR2 is SYGVQD (reference sequence). CDR3 length equals 15 residues. The CDR3 DNA follows: TGCGCCAGCAGTGAGAACCGGGACACACGCTATGGCTACACCTTC. It codes for CASSENRDTRYGYTF.

This clonotype showed up many times. The chain employs TRBV21-1 and TRBJ2-7; the DNA was not compared with TRBD1, the D call given in the table. TRBV21-1 is labeled a pseudogene. The CDR3 contains 18 residues. This CDR3 is CASSKGDRGLLEIYEQYF. CDR3 in DNA: TGTGCCAGCAGCAAGGGGGACAGGGGGCTTTTGGAGATCTACGAGCAGTACTTC.

This clonotype was recorded at least ten times. The CDR3 reads CASSYRDNQNTEAFF. CDR3 coding DNA: TGTGCCAGCAGTTATCGGGACAATCAGAACACTGAAGCTTTCTTT. The chain couples TRBV6-6 to TRBJ1-1, with D tentatively TRBD1 (6 bases). V was shortened by 3 bases and J by 1 base, with 12 bases between the two germline ends. The length of the CDR3 is 15 residues. The V gene's germline CDR1 is MNHNY and CDR2 SVGAGI (reference sequence).

This clonotype was observed at least ten times. The chain has TRBV7-6 and TRBJ2-1; 8 positions match TRBD2. The CDR3 runs 17 residues. Trimming at V came to 0 bases and at J to 4 bases, leaving 8 bases not matched to a gene. Germline-derived CDR1 and CDR2 are SGHVS and FNYEAQ. The CDR3 region has the DNA TGTGCCAGCAGCTTAGCTAGCGGGGATTCCTTTTACAATGAGCAGTTCTTC. It yields the protein CASSLASGDSFYNEQFF. Full variable domain (remainder filled in from reference TRBV7-6 and TRBJ2-1): GAGVSQSPRYKVTKRGQDVALRCDPISGHVSLYWYRQALGQGPEFLTYFNYEAQQDKSGLPNDRFSAERPEGSISTLTIQRTEQRDSAMYRCASSLASGDSFYNEQFFGPGTRLTVL.

There are many counts of this clonotype. The chain is built from TRBV19 and TRBJ1-4; possibly TRBD1 for D (6 bases). The germline V and J ends were trimmed by 3 bases and 7 bases, with 15 bases remaining between them. The germline V gene has CDR1 LNHDA and CDR2 SQIVND (reference sequence). This CDR3 comprises 15 residues. The CDR3 DNA reads as TGTGCCAGTAGTATCCGGACAGCGGGGAGTGAAAAACTGTTTTTT. Its protein product is CASSIRTAGSEKLFF.

This clonotype came up many times. The chain links TRBV10-2 to TRBJ1-5; weak D call: TRBD1 (6 bases). Germline CDR1 reads WSHSY; CDR2 reads SAAADI. CDR3 length equals 14 residues. V lost 3 bases to trimming and J lost 1 base, with 7 bases between them. The CDR3, as DNA: TGCGCCAGCAGTGACAGGGGCAGCAATCAGCCCCAGCATTTT. Its protein is CASSDRGSNQPQHF.

The V and J genes are TRBV28 and TRBJ2-1; D gene unclear. Germline CDR1 is MDHEN and CDR2 is SYDVKM. V was cut by 2 bases and J by 0 bases, with 20 bases left in between. This CDR3 has 19 residues. In DNA, the CDR3 is TGTGCCAGCAGTTTAACGCCCGTGGTCGGGCGTGGCTCCTACAATGAGCAGTTCTTC. Residues: CASSLTPVVGRGSYNEQFF.

The chain joins TRBV4-1 to TRBJ2-6; unclear D gene. The CDR3 length is 17 residues. The V end lost 3 bases, the J end lost 0 bases, and 12 bases lay between the germline ends. Germline CDR1 and CDR2: MGHRA and YSYEKL. DNA for the CDR3: TGCGCCAGCAGCCAGACTTTAACCAACTCTGGGGCCAACGTCCTGACTTTC. This translates into CASSQTLTNSGANVLTF.

This clonotype was observed a few times. V gene TRBV6-2 or TRBV6-3 combines with J gene TRBJ2-5, with TRBD2 matching 9 bases. This CDR3 region has 16 residues. CDR1 MNHEY and CDR2 SVGEGT come from the germline V gene. After removal of 9 bases from V and 4 bases from J, the junction contained 15 bases not matched to a gene. The CDR3 DNA reads TGTGCCAGGTACCCTATCCTAGCGGGGATGGGAGAGACCCAGTACTTC. Translating it yields CARYPILAGMGETQYF.

This clonotype was found a few times. The chain joins TRBV5-5 to TRBJ2-4; D might be TRBD1 or TRBD2, each matching 6 bases. Germline V lookup: CDR1 SGHKS, CDR2 YYEKEE (reference sequence). The CDR3 totals 15 residues. V lost 0 bases, J lost 7 bases, and 14 bases lay in between. DNA for the CDR3: TGTGCCAGCAGCTTGGAAGGGGGGCCCAGGAACATTCAGTACTTC. This gives the protein CASSLEGGPRNIQYF.

The chain is built from TRBV12-3 or TRBV12-4 and TRBJ2-5; D call uncertain. V lost 6 bases and J 5 bases, leaving 10 bases between the germline ends. The CDR3 extends over 12 amino acids. Here the CDR3 DNA reads TGTGCCAGCAGCCTTCTAAGGGAGACCCAGTACTTC. This encodes CASSLLRETQYF.

Note on this clonotype: This may arise from a read error, as a much more abundant clone is one base away. The CDR3 loop reads CASSQVDLRLAGYNEQFF. CDR3 sequence (DNA): TGCGCCAGCAGCCAAGTCGATCTACGACTAGCGGGTTACAATGAGCAGTTCTTC. The chain is built from TRBV4-1 and TRBJ2-1, with 10 bases matching TRBD2. Trimming at V came to 1 base and at J to 4 bases, leaving 10 bases not matched to a gene. This CDR3 is 18 amino acids long. Looked up from germline, CDR1 is MGHRA and CDR2 is YSYEKL.

This sequence joins TRBV6-6 and TRBJ2-2; 8 nucleotides line up with TRBD1. CDR3 length: 16 residues. Germline CDR1 reads MNHNY; CDR2 reads SVGAGI (reference sequence). V lost 6 bases to trimming and J lost 3 bases; unmatched junction nucleotides: 9. This CDR3 reads CASSPNGQGDTGELFF. The CDR3 DNA reads as TGTGCCAGCAGCCCGAACGGACAGGGTGACACCGGGGAGCTGTTTTTT.

The chain recombines TRBV5-4 with TRBJ1-1, with D hard to call. Germline CDR1 reads SGHNT; CDR2 reads YYREEE (reference sequence). Deletions cut 4 bases from V and 1 base from J, with 8 bases between. CDR3 size: 13 residues. DNA for the CDR3: TGTGCCAGCAGCACCTTATCGAACACTGAAGCTTTCTTT. Translated: CASSTLSNTEAFF.

The J gene is TRBJ1-1, the V gene TRBV11-2; no clear D. Looked up from germline, CDR1 is SGHAT and CDR2 is FQNNGV. The ends were cut back, 1 base at V and 3 bases at J, with 6 bases in the middle. This CDR3 is built from 13 residues. CDR3 sequence: CASSLVRDTEAFF. Here the CDR3 DNA reads TGTGCCAGCAGCTTAGTCCGGGACACTGAAGCTTTCTTT.

CDR3 sequence: CASSPGGMEEKLFF. In nucleotides, the CDR3 is TGTGCCAGCAGCCCAGGGGGTATGGAGGAAAAACTGTTTTTT. The chain links TRBV11-2 to TRBJ1-4, with 7 positions matching TRBD1. The V segment lost 5 bases and the J segment 8 bases; nucleotides outside the gene matches: 8. This CDR3 is 14 amino acids long. Per the germline V gene, CDR1 is SGHAT and CDR2 is FQNNGV.

The chain uses TRBV12-3 or TRBV12-4 and TRBJ2-7; the D is unclear. The CDR3 has 13 amino acids. V was trimmed by 5 bases and J by 2 bases, leaving 10 bases between them. The CDR3 is CASSAGRPYEQYF. CDR3 sequence (DNA): TGTGCCAGCAGTGCCGGACGTCCCTACGAGCAGTACTTC.

This clonotype has a handful of counts. This chain joins TRBV14 and TRBJ1-2; maybe TRBD1 (6 bases). Trimming left V 4 bases short and J 8 bases short, with 14 bases between. The germline V gene has CDR1 SGHDN and CDR2 FVKESK. This CDR3 contains 13 residues. CDR3 in DNA: TGTGCCAGCAGCCCTTCGGGGGCGAGGGGCTACACCTTC. This encodes CASSPSGARGYTF.

This clonotype occurred many times. The rearrangement joins TRBV28 to TRBJ1-3, with D possibly matching TRBD1 (6 bases). CDR1 and CDR2 (germline): MDHEN, SYDVKM. The V gene lost 4 bases and the J gene lost 6 bases, with 13 bases spanning the gap. The CDR3 runs 14 residues. The CDR3 reads CASSSGAVENTIYF. The CDR3 nucleotides read TGTGCCAGCAGTTCGGGGGCTGTGGAAAACACCATATATTTT.

This clonotype was counted ten times or more. This CDR3 reads CSVVLFRGSGANVLTF. Written as DNA, the CDR3 is TGCAGCGTTGTACTGTTTAGGGGTTCGGGGGCCAACGTCCTGACTTTC. The rearrangement links TRBV29-1 to TRBJ2-6; perhaps TRBD1 as D (5 bases). Germline V lookup: CDR1 SQVTM, CDR2 ANQGSEA. V was shortened by 4 bases and J by 4 bases, with 17 bases between the two germline ends. This CDR3 has 16 amino acids.

This clonotype showed up many times. The chain is built from TRBV20-1 and TRBJ2-7; tentative D call: TRBD2 (5 bases). CDR3 length: 14 residues. With 0 bases removed from V and 2 bases from J, the gap between germline ends came to 11 bases. Germline CDR1 reads DFQATT; CDR2 reads SNEGSKA (reference sequence). For the CDR3, the DNA is TGCAGTGCTAGAGATCGAGAGGGAACCTACGAGCAGTACTTC. Its translation: CSARDREGTYEQYF.

The genes are TRBV20-1 and TRBJ2-1, with D perhaps matching TRBD2 (5 bases). The CDR3 has 13 amino acids. CDR1 is DFQATT and CDR2 is SNEGSKA in the germline V gene (reference sequence). Deletions cut 3 bases from V and 7 bases from J, with 13 bases between. In DNA, the CDR3 is TGCAGTGCTAGCTTAACACGCGGGAATGAGCAGTTCTTC. This gives the protein CSASLTRGNEQFF.